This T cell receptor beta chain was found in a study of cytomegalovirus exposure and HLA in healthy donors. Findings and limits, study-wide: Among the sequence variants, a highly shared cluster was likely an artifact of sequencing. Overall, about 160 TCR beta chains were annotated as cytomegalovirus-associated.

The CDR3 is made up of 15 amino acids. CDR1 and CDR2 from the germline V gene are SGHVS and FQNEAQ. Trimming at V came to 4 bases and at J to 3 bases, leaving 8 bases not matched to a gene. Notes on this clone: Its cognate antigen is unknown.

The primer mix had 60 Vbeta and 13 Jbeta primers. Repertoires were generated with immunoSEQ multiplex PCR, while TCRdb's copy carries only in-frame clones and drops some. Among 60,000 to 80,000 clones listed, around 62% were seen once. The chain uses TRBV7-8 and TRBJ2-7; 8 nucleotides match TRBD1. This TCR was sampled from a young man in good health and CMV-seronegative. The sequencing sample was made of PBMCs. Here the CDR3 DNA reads TGTGCCAGCAGCTCAACCGGGACAGGCTTCTACGAGCAGTACTTC. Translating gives CASSSTGTGFYEQYF.